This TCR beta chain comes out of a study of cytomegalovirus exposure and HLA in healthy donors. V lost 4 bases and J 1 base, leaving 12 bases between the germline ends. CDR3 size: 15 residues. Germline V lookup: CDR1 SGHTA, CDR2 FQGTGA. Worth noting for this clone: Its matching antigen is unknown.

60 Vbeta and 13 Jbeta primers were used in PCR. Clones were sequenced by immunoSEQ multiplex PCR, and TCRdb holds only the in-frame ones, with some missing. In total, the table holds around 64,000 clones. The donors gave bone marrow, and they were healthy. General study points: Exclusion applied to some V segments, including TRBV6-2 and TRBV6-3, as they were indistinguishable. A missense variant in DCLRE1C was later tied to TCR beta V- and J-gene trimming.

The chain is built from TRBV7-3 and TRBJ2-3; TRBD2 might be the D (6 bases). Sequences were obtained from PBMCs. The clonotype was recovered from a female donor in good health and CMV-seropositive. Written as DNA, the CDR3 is TGTGCCAGCAGCTCAGGGCGGGGTGGCACAGATACGCAGTATTTT. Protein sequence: CASSSGRGGTDTQYF.